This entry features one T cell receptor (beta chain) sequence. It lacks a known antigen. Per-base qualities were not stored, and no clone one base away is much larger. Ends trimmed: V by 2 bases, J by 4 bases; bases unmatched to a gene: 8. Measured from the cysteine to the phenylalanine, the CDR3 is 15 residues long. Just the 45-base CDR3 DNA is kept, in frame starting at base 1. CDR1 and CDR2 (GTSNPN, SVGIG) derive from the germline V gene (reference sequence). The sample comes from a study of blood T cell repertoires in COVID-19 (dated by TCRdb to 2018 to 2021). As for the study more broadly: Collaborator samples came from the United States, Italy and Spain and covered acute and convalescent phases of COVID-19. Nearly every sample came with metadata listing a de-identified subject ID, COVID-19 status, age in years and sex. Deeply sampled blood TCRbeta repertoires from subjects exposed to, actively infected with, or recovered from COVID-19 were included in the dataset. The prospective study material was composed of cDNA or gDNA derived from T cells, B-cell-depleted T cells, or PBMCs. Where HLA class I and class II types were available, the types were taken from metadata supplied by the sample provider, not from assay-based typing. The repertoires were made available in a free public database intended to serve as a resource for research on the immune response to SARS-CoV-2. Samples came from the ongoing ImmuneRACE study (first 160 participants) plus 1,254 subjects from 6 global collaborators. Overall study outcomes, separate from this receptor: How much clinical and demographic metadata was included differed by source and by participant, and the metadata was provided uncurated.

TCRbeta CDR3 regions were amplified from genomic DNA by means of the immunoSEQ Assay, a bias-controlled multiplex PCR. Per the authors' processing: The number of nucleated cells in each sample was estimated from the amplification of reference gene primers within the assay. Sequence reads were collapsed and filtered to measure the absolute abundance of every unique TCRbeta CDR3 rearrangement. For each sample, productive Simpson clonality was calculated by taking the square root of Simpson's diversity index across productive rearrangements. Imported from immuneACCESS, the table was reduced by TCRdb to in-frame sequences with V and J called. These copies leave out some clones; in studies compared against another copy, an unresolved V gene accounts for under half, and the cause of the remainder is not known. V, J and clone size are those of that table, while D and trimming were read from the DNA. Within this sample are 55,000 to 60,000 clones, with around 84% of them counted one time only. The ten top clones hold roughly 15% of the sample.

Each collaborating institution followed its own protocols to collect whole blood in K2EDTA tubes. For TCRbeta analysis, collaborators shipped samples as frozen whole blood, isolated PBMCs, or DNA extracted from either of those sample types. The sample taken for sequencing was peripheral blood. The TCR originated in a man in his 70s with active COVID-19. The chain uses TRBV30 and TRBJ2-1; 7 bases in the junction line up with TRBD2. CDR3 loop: CAWSIPSGGYNEQFF. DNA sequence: TGTGCCTGGAGTATCCCTAGCGGAGGGTACAATGAGCAGTTCTTC.